The 25 T cell receptor beta chains given below trace back to one sample, sequenced in a study of cytomegalovirus exposure and HLA in healthy donors. Vbeta (60) and Jbeta (13) primers were used in the PCR. The repertoire was sequenced with immunoSEQ multiplex PCR; TCRdb's copy has only in-frame clones and lacks some. The ten top clones account for 0.8% to 1%, within a sample of around 140,000 clones. What was sequenced was PBMCs. All receptors derive from a male donor in good health and CMV-seronegative.

The V call is TRBV30, the J call TRBJ1-1; perhaps TRBD1 as D (5 bases). Trimming stripped 3 bases from V and 1 base from J, with 9 bases between. CDR1 and CDR2 (germline): GTSNPN, SVGIG (reference sequence). The CDR3 has 13 residues. The CDR3 DNA reads as TGTGCCTGGAGAGGACATAGGAACACTGAAGCTTTCTTT. Protein sequence: CAWRGHRNTEAFF.

This rearrangement joins TRBV18 to TRBJ2-7, with TRBD2 matching 13 bases. The V gene end was trimmed by 2 bases and the J gene end by 2 bases; junction bases not matched to a gene: 3. The germline V gene encodes CDR1 KGHSH and CDR2 LQKENI. CDR3 size: 16 residues. The CDR3 DNA reads as TGTGCCAGCTCACCAGAGACTAGCGGGGGGACCTACGAGCAGTACTTC. Residues: CASSPETSGGTYEQYF.

The chain is built from TRBV6-5 and TRBJ1-2, with D perhaps TRBD1 (5 bases). Per germline, CDR1 MNHEY and CDR2 SVGAGI. The CDR3 totals 14 residues. V lost 2 bases and J lost 6, with 13 bases in between. This CDR3 is CASSYQGGRNGYTF. In nucleotides, the CDR3 is TGTGCCAGCAGTTACCAGGGCGGAAGGAATGGCTACACCTTC.

The chain carries TRBV2 and TRBJ1-1; D perhaps matches TRBD1 (5 bases). The germline V gene has CDR1 SNHLY and CDR2 FYNNEI. The length of the CDR3 is 13 residues. V was pared by 6 bases and J by 7 bases, with 15 bases between. CDR3 sequence (DNA): TGTGCCAGCAGATCAGACAGTTCGGATGAAGCTTTCTTT. The encoded protein is CASRSDSSDEAFF.

The CDR3 here is CALGDGTYNEQFF. DNA for the CDR3: TGTGCCCTTGGAGACGGGACCTACAATGAGCAGTTCTTC. The genes are TRBV7-9 and TRBJ2-1, with D maybe TRBD2 (5 bases). Trimming stripped 11 bases from V and 2 bases from J, with 13 bases between. The CDR3 sequence is 13 residues long. CDR1 is SEHNR and CDR2 is FQNEAQ in the germline V gene (reference sequence).

As to this clone: Other DNA sequences of this sample code for an identical CDR3. The chain uses TRBV7-6 and TRBJ2-5, with 9 bases aligning to TRBD1. Losses at the gene ends were 0 bases for V and 4 bases for J; bases not matched to a gene: 6. The CDR3 runs 16 residues. Per germline, CDR1 SGHVS and CDR2 FNYEAQ. The CDR3 nucleotides are TGTGCCAGCAGCTTAGCGGGAGGACAGGGGATAGAGACCCAGTACTTC. Protein product: CASSLAGGQGIETQYF.

The V gene is TRBV5-6, the J gene TRBJ1-2, with TRBD1 matching 8 bases. The CDR3 runs to 15 residues. CDR1 and CDR2 from the germline V gene are SGHDT and YYEEEE. J lost 4 bases, V lost 0 bases, and 5 bases had no gene match. The CDR3 loop reads CASSLVPGGLYGYTF. In nucleotides, the CDR3 is TGTGCCAGCAGCTTGGTTCCAGGGGGCCTCTATGGCTACACCTTC.

The gene calls are TRBV30 and TRBJ1-2; 7 bases map to TRBD1. Germline V gives CDR1 GTSNPN, CDR2 SVGIG (reference sequence). CDR3 length equals 14 residues. Trimming removed 1 base from V and 3 bases from J; junction bases left unmatched: 5. The CDR3 nucleotides are TGTGCCTGGAGTGACGGGACAGCCGACTATGGCTACACCTTC. The encoded protein is CAWSDGTADYGYTF.

The rearrangement uses TRBV5-4 and TRBJ2-5; 11 bases match TRBD2. This CDR3 has 14 residues. After removal of 5 bases from V and 3 bases from J, the junction contained 3 bases not matched to a gene. Per the germline V gene, CDR1 is SGHNT and CDR2 is YYREEE (reference sequence). The CDR3 is CASRLLAGEETQYF. The CDR3 nucleotides read TGTGCCAGCAGGCTACTAGCGGGGGAAGAGACCCAGTACTTC. Together with reference TRBV5-4 and TRBJ2-5, the CDR3 gives the full variable domain: ETGVTQSPTHLIKTRGQQVTLRCSSQSGHNTVSWYQQALGQGPQFIFQYYREEENGRGNFPPRFSGLQFPNYSSELNVNALELDDSALYLCASRLLAGEETQYFGPGTRLLVL.

V and J are TRBV5-5 and TRBJ1-1; D gene ambiguous. Germline V gene data show CDR1 as SGHKS and CDR2 as YYEKEE (reference sequence). V lost 1 base, J lost 4 bases, and 8 bases lay in between. This CDR3 comprises 13 residues. The DNA for the CDR3 is TGTGCCAGCAGCTTGCGTGGGAGCACTGAAGCTTTCTTT. This gives the protein CASSLRGSTEAFF.

The rearrangement uses TRBV4-1 and TRBJ1-2; 9 positions agree with TRBD1. The CDR3 runs to 15 residues. Trimming at V came to 0 bases and at J to 6 bases, leaving 5 bases not matched to a gene. Germline V CDR1 and CDR2: MGHRA, YSYEKL. CDR3 in amino acids: CASSQDMDRGNGYTF. The CDR3, as DNA: TGCGCCAGCAGCCAAGATATGGACAGGGGAAATGGCTACACCTTC.

V is TRBV19 and J is TRBJ2-1; 10 nucleotides agree with TRBD2. Germline V gives CDR1 LNHDA, CDR2 SQIVND (reference sequence). The CDR3 has 15 residues. Trimming removed 1 base from V and 10 bases from J; junction bases left unmatched: 7. This chain's CDR3 is CASSIAEREGGEQFF. In DNA form, the CDR3 reads TGTGCCAGTAGTATAGCTGAGCGGGAGGGAGGGGAGCAGTTCTTC.

This sequence joins TRBV7-8 and TRBJ1-3; possibly TRBD1 for D (6 bases). Between the trimmed V and J ends, which lost 0 bases and 4 bases, there was a span of 10 bases. Germline loops: CDR1 SGHVS, CDR2 FQNEAQ. The CDR3 extends over 15 amino acids. CDR3 region: CASSLARGEGNTIYF. The CDR3 bases are TGTGCCAGCAGCTTAGCCAGGGGTGAAGGAAACACCATATATTTT.

This chain links TRBV29-1 with TRBJ2-1, with 7 bases that match TRBD2. The CDR3 runs 15 residues. Germline values: CDR1 SQVTM, CDR2 ANQGSEA. The J segment lost 5 bases and the V segment lost 0 bases, leaving 7 bases of the junction unmatched. The CDR3 DNA is TGCAGCGTTGAAGATAGGCAGCGGGAAGACAATGAGCAGTTCTTC. It codes for CSVEDRQREDNEQFF.

This chain links TRBV4-2 with TRBJ2-3, with 11 bases lining up with TRBD2. J lost 5 bases, V lost 4 bases, and 8 bases had no gene match. The CDR3 extends over 16 amino acids. Germline CDR1 is LGHNA and CDR2 is YNFKEQ. DNA for the CDR3: TGTGCCAGCAGCCCCCGGACAGGACTAGCGGGAGATACGCAGTATTTT. This codes for CASSPRTGLAGDTQYF.

V usage is TRBV15 and J usage is TRBJ2-5, with 7 bases matching TRBD1. Germline CDR1 LNHNV, CDR2 YYDKDF (reference sequence). Trimming cost V 5 bases and J 3 bases; bases outside gene matches: 9. This CDR3 spans 15 amino acids. CDR3 coding DNA: TGTGCCACCAGCCCGCCCCCCGGGACAGAAGAGACCCAGTACTTC. It specifies CATSPPPGTEETQYF.

This chain connects TRBV7-2 to TRBJ2-3; D unresolved. This CDR3 has 13 residues. V dropped 7 bases and J dropped 2 bases, with 10 bases sitting between them. Looked up from germline, CDR1 is SGHTA and CDR2 is FQGNSA. CDR3 bases: TGTGCCAGCACTTCCGACTTCACAGATACGCAGTATTTT. This translates into CASTSDFTDTQYF.

This rearrangement joins TRBV6-1 to TRBJ2-5, with 8 bases aligning to TRBD2. With V trimmed by 0 bases and J by 1 base, 10 bases remained unmatched. The CDR3 totals 18 residues. CDR1 is MNHNS and CDR2 is SASEGT in the germline V gene. CDR3: CASSEAASGSIPQETQYF. In DNA form, the CDR3 reads TGTGCCAGCAGTGAAGCGGCTAGCGGGTCAATACCCCAAGAGACCCAGTACTTC.

The chain carries TRBV7-6 and TRBJ1-2; D gene uncertain. CDR1 and CDR2 from the germline V gene are SGHVS and FNYEAQ. Trimming cost V 1 base and J 3 bases, with 9 bases left between them. The CDR3 length is 14 residues. The CDR3 DNA reads as TGTGCCAGCAGCTTAGACCCAGAAGACTATGGCTACACCTTC. Translation: CASSLDPEDYGYTF. Full variable domain (remainder filled in from reference TRBV7-6 and TRBJ1-2): GAGVSQSPRYKVTKRGQDVALRCDPISGHVSLYWYRQALGQGPEFLTYFNYEAQQDKSGLPNDRFSAERPEGSISTLTIQRTEQRDSAMYRCASSLDPEDYGYTFGSGTRLTVV.

The chain is built from TRBV5-1 and TRBJ1-1; a weak D match, TRBD1 (5 bases). CDR3 length equals 13 residues. Germline CDR1 is SGHRS and CDR2 is YFSETQ. With 1 base removed from V and 7 bases from J, the gap between germline ends came to 11 bases. CDR3 in DNA: TGCGCCAGCAGCTTGAAAGGGGTCGGTGAAGCTTTCTTT. Translating it yields CASSLKGVGEAFF. Complete variable domain (other parts from reference TRBV5-1 and TRBJ1-1): KAGVTQTPRYLIKTRGQQVTLSCSPISGHRSVSWYQQTPGQGLQFLFEYFSETQRNKGNFPGRFSGRQFSNSRSEMNVSTLELGDSALYLCASSLKGVGEAFFGQGTRLTVV.

As for this clone: Other nucleotide sequences from this sample produce the same CDR3. The chain couples TRBV5-1 to TRBJ1-2, with D possibly TRBD1 on 5 matching bases. This CDR3 spans 12 amino acids. Deletions cut 5 bases from V and 6 bases from J, with 11 bases between. Germline V CDR1 and CDR2: SGHRS, YFSETQ. CDR3 loop: CASSRWGDGYTF. CDR3 in DNA: TGCGCCAGCAGTCGGTGGGGGGATGGCTACACCTTC.

The chain employs TRBV15 and TRBJ1-1; D gene ambiguous. V dropped 6 bases and J dropped 5 bases, with 7 bases sitting between them. CDR1 is LNHNV, CDR2 YYDKDF, per germline (reference sequence). The CDR3 has 11 amino acids. The CDR3 DNA reads as TGTGCCACCAGACGGGAGACTGAAGCTTTCTTT. Residues: CATRRETEAFF. The full variable domain, rest sourced from reference TRBV15 and TRBJ1-1, is DAMVIQNPRYQVTQFGKPVTLSCSQTLNHNVMYWYQQKSSQAPKLLFHYYDKDFNNEADTPDNFQSRRPNTSFCFLDIRSPGLGDTAMYLCATRRETEAFFGQGTRLTVV.

This chain uses TRBV6-6 with TRBJ2-2; maybe TRBD2 (6 bases). The germline V gene has CDR1 MNHNY and CDR2 SVGAGI (reference sequence). V dropped 8 bases and J dropped 5 bases, with 15 bases sitting between them. The CDR3 extends over 14 amino acids. The CDR3 here is CASSGGDATGELFF. The CDR3 DNA sequence: TGTGCCAGCTCGGGCGGGGATGCGACCGGGGAGCTGTTTTTT.

This chain joins TRBV7-8 and TRBJ1-5; D is possibly TRBD1 (5 bases). The CDR3 contains 16 residues. In germline, CDR1 is SGHVS, CDR2 FQNEAQ. V was pared by 1 base and J by 6 bases, with 16 bases between. The CDR3 DNA sequence: TGTGCCAGCAGCTTAGATCCAGGGTGGGTGAGTCAGCCCCAGCATTTT. The encoded protein is CASSLDPGWVSQPQHF.

The chain combines TRBV19 with TRBJ1-5, with D maybe TRBD1 (6 bases). In germline, CDR1 is LNHDA, CDR2 SQIVND (reference sequence). The CDR3 consists of 14 residues. The V end lost 7 bases, the J end lost 0 bases, and 10 bases lay between the germline ends. CDR3 sequence reads: CASKGHYSNQPQHF. For the CDR3, the DNA is TGTGCCAGTAAGGGACACTATAGCAATCAGCCCCAGCATTTT.